The 30 T cell receptor beta chains presented below share a single source sample, sequenced in a study of T cell responses to AZD1222 COVID-19 vaccine. Using immunoSEQ multiplex PCR, the repertoire was profiled, and TCRdb retains in-frame clones only, with some absent. This repertoire shows 150,000 to 200,000 clones, about 92% found once; its top ten account for over 0.7%. This material consisted of peripheral blood, taken on day 0 of AZD1222 vaccination. These receptors all stem from an adult in good health.

The rearrangement uses TRBV6-5 and TRBJ2-1; TRBD2 agrees at 10 bases. With 6 bases clipped from V and 5 bases from J, the junction kept 7 bases outside the gene matches. Germline V CDR1 and CDR2: MNHEY, SVGAGI. The CDR3 sequence is 15 residues long. The CDR3 DNA reads as TGTGCCAGCAGCTTAACTAGCGGGGATAACAATGAGCAGTTCTTC. This encodes CASSLTSGDNNEQFF.

The chain carries TRBV7-9 and TRBJ2-2, with 8 positions matching TRBD1. This CDR3 region has 14 residues. J was trimmed by 6 bases and V by 5 bases; bases with no gene match: 5. Germline-derived CDR1 and CDR2 are SEHNR and FQNEAQ (reference sequence). The CDR3 protein is CASSTGGPSGELFF. The CDR3 DNA sequence: TGTGCCAGCAGCACAGGGGGTCCTTCCGGGGAGCTGTTTTTT.

CDR3: CASSPSPGTGGEYF. The CDR3 coding sequence is TGCGCCAGCAGCCCCAGCCCCGGGACAGGGGGCGAGTACTTC. The genes are TRBV4-1 and TRBJ2-5; TRBD1 matches at 12 bases. From germline, CDR1 is MGHRA and CDR2 YSYEKL. The CDR3 consists of 14 residues. Trimming removed 4 bases from V and 12 bases from J; junction bases left unmatched: 9.

The V call is TRBV5-1, the J call TRBJ1-4, with a tentative D call TRBD1 (5 bases). The CDR3 has 15 amino acids. Per germline, CDR1 SGHRS and CDR2 YFSETQ. Trimming stripped 0 bases from V and 7 bases from J, with 13 bases between. CDR3 DNA: TGCGCCAGCAGCTTGGGGCTGGGGCAGCTTGAAAAACTGTTTTTT. Its protein is CASSLGLGQLEKLFF.

The gene calls are TRBV6-1 and TRBJ2-7; D uncertain. This CDR3 has 12 amino acids. Germline assignment: CDR1 MNHNS and CDR2 SASEGT. Trimming left V 1 base short and J 13 bases short, with 14 bases between. In DNA, the CDR3 is TGTGCCAGCAGTGAAGACTCTCCTCCTCCTTACTTC. Its protein product is CASSEDSPPPYF.

The rearrangement links TRBV28 to TRBJ1-2, with no clear D. Germline loops: CDR1 MDHEN, CDR2 SYDVKM. The CDR3 loop spans 14 amino acids. V gave up 3 bases and J gave up 0 bases, with 8 bases separating them. In nucleotides, the CDR3 is TGTGCCAGCAGTTTTCAAGGCTCTAACTATGGCTACACCTTC. Translation gives CASSFQGSNYGYTF.

This chain uses TRBV11-2 with TRBJ2-2, with D perhaps TRBD2 (5 bases). The V gene lost 4 bases and the J gene lost 3 bases, with 9 bases spanning the gap. Germline V gives CDR1 SGHAT, CDR2 FQNNGV. The CDR3 loop spans 14 amino acids. The CDR3 nucleotides read TGTGCCAGCAGCTCACCTAGCTACACCGGGGAGCTGTTTTTT. It translates to CASSSPSYTGELFF.

The chain has TRBV7-6 and TRBJ1-6; D not resolved. The CDR3 is 14 residues long. The germline V and J ends were trimmed by 1 base and 5 bases, with 6 bases remaining between them. Germline V lookup: CDR1 SGHVS, CDR2 FNYEAQ. Here the CDR3 DNA reads TGTGCCAGCAGCTTAGGGGGAGATAATTCACCCCTCCACTTT. Translation gives CASSLGGDNSPLHF.

The chain carries TRBV5-1 and TRBJ2-7; D is unclear. The germline V gene has CDR1 SGHRS and CDR2 YFSETQ. V lost 1 base to trimming and J lost 3 bases, with 11 bases between them. CDR3 length: 14 residues. DNA for the CDR3: TGCGCCAGCAGCTTGAATGAGCCATACTACGAGCAGTACTTC. Translating it yields CASSLNEPYYEQYF.

The chain combines TRBV11-1 with TRBJ1-2; weak D call: TRBD1 (5 bases). V lost 5 bases to trimming and J lost 8 bases, with 15 bases between them. The germline V gene encodes CDR1 SGHAT and CDR2 FQDESV (reference sequence). This CDR3 has 13 residues. This CDR3 is CASSKGLDSGYTF. The CDR3 nucleotides are TGTGCCAGCAGCAAGGGACTGGATTCGGGCTACACCTTC. The whole variable domain, remainder taken from reference TRBV11-1 and TRBJ1-2, is EAEVAQSPRYKITEKSQAVAFWCDPISGHATLYWYRQILGQGPELLVQFQDESVVDDSQLPKDRFSAERLKGVDSTLKIQPAELGDSAMYLCASSKGLDSGYTFGSGTRLTVV.

The chain combines TRBV5-6 with TRBJ2-6, with 8 bases aligning to TRBD1. The CDR3 covers 16 residues. Trimming at V came to 7 bases and at J to 4 bases, leaving 10 bases not matched to a gene. The germline gives CDR1 SGHDT, CDR2 YYEEEE. This CDR3 is CASSLRQGYGANVLTF. CDR3 bases: TGTGCCAGCTCCCTCCGACAGGGGTACGGGGCCAACGTCCTGACTTTC. The complete variable domain, with remaining parts taken from reference TRBV5-6 and TRBJ2-6, reads DAGVTQSPTHLIKTRGQQVTLRCSPKSGHDTVSWYQQALGQGPQFIFQYYEEEERQRGNFPDRFSGHQFPNYSSELNVNALLLGDSALYLCASSLRQGYGANVLTFGAGSRLTVL.

The chain couples TRBV6-6 to TRBJ1-1; the D gene is possibly TRBD1 (6 bases). This CDR3 has 11 residues. From germline, CDR1 is MNHNY and CDR2 SVGAGI (reference sequence). The V gene lost 4 bases and the J gene lost 8 bases, with 8 bases spanning the gap. The CDR3 here is CASSSQGEAFF. The CDR3 region has the DNA TGTGCCAGCAGTTCACAGGGAGAAGCTTTCTTT.

The chain recombines TRBV19 with TRBJ1-6, with 8 bases fitting TRBD1. From germline, CDR1 is LNHDA and CDR2 SQIVND (reference sequence). J gave up 4 bases and V 4 bases, and 3 bases lay outside the gene matches. This CDR3 spans 15 amino acids. CDR3 loop: CASSTRQGYNSPLHF. The CDR3 nucleotides are TGTGCCAGTAGTACCAGACAGGGGTATAATTCACCCCTCCACTTT.

The chain has TRBV28 and TRBJ2-2; no definite D call. CDR3 length equals 17 residues. The germline V and J ends were trimmed by 8 bases and 4 bases, with 23 bases remaining between them. Looked up from germline, CDR1 is MDHEN and CDR2 is SYDVKM. CDR3 DNA: TGTGCCAGCCTATCGAATCATGCCGCCCGAGGCACCGGGGAGCTGTTTTTT. The encoded protein is CASLSNHAARGTGELFF.

V and J are TRBV5-4 and TRBJ1-6; no firm D call. Germline V gene sequence: CDR1 SGHNT, CDR2 YYREEE (reference sequence). The CDR3 runs 19 residues. V lost 0 bases to trimming and J lost 0 bases, with 16 bases between them. The CDR3 loop is CASSLEMLPASSYNSPLHF. The CDR3 nucleotides read TGTGCCAGCAGCTTGGAAATGCTCCCGGCGAGCTCCTATAATTCACCCCTCCACTTT.

This sequence joins TRBV4-1 and TRBJ1-5; 8 bases align to TRBD1. The germline CDR1 and CDR2 sequences are MGHRA and YSYEKL. This CDR3 has 16 residues. V lost 0 bases and J lost 6; bases outside the gene matches: 7. This CDR3 reads CASSQDAGTGGQPQHF. CDR3 sequence (DNA): TGCGCCAGCAGCCAAGACGCCGGGACAGGCGGTCAGCCCCAGCATTTT.

The chain has TRBV5-4 and TRBJ2-7, with D possibly matching TRBD2 (6 bases). This CDR3 is 13 amino acids long. Germline CDR1 is SGHNT and CDR2 is YYREEE (reference sequence). V lost 7 bases and J 2 bases, leaving 13 bases between the germline ends. In DNA, the CDR3 is TGTGCCAGCGGGACTGGCGGGGCCTACGAGCAGTACTTC. It specifies CASGTGGAYEQYF.

This chain links TRBV30 with TRBJ2-2, with TRBD2 matching 13 bases. This CDR3 has 16 amino acids. V was pared by 5 bases and J by 4 bases, with 7 bases of the junction left unmatched. Per germline, CDR1 GTSNPN and CDR2 SVGIG (reference sequence). This CDR3 is CAWAPWTSGGTGELFF. As DNA, the CDR3 is TGTGCCTGGGCGCCATGGACTAGCGGGGGCACCGGGGAGCTGTTTTTT.

The rearrangement links TRBV11-2 to TRBJ2-7, with D unclear. CDR3 length: 14 amino acids. V dropped 3 bases and J dropped 3 bases, with 12 bases sitting between them. The germline CDR1 and CDR2 sequences are SGHAT and FQNNGV. CDR3 region: CASSFPDGVYEQYF. CDR3 in DNA: TGTGCCAGCAGCTTTCCGGACGGAGTCTACGAGCAGTACTTC. The complete variable domain, with remaining parts taken from reference TRBV11-2 and TRBJ2-7, reads EAGVAQSPRYKIIEKRQSVAFWCNPISGHATLYWYQQILGQGPKLLIQFQNNGVVDDSQLPKDRFSAERLKGVDSTLKIQPAKLEDSAVYLCASSFPDGVYEQYFGPGTRLTVT.

CDR3 loop: CASSFWAGSMSYEKLFF. DNA of the CDR3: TGTGCCAGCAGCTTTTGGGCAGGGTCGATGTCTTATGAAAAACTGTTTTTT. The V gene is TRBV5-6, the J gene TRBJ1-4; maybe TRBD1 (5 bases). From germline, CDR1 is SGHDT and CDR2 YYEEEE. This CDR3 is built from 17 residues. The ends were cut back, 2 bases at V and 6 bases at J, with 20 bases in the middle.

The V call is TRBV6-2 or TRBV6-3, the J call TRBJ2-7; TRBD2 aligns across 10 bases. With V trimmed by 4 bases and J by 4 bases, 10 bases remained unmatched. There are 16 residues in the CDR3. Germline V gives CDR1 MNHEY, CDR2 SVGEGT. The CDR3 here is CASSLAGGTLTYEQYF. In DNA, the CDR3 is TGTGCCAGCAGTTTAGCGGGGGGCACACTTACGTACGAGCAGTACTTC.

This clone has only a few counts. The chain carries TRBV4-2 and TRBJ2-2; 10 nucleotides agree with TRBD1. Germline CDR1 is LGHNA and CDR2 is YNFKEQ. The CDR3 has 15 residues. J gave up 3 bases and V 6 bases, and 4 bases lay outside the gene matches. The CDR3 spells CASSIGTGDTGELFF. The CDR3 DNA reads TGTGCCAGCAGTATCGGGACAGGGGACACCGGGGAGCTGTTTTTT.

This chain connects TRBV27 to TRBJ1-5; possible D gene TRBD1, 5 bases. CDR3 length: 15 residues. Between the trimmed V and J ends, which lost 10 bases and 0 bases, there was a span of 16 bases. Germline CDR1 reads MNHEY; CDR2 reads SMNVEV (reference sequence). The DNA for the CDR3 is TGTGCCACCCAATCCAGGGCGAATAGCAATCAGCCCCAGCATTTT. This translates into CATQSRANSNQPQHF.

This sequence joins TRBV2 and TRBJ2-2, with 13 positions matching TRBD2. The CDR3 is made up of 15 amino acids. Trimming took 8 bases from V and 6 from J; bases not matched to a gene: 6. Germline CDR1 is SNHLY and CDR2 is FYNNEI. The CDR3 is CASVGLAGSAGELFF. DNA of the CDR3: TGTGCCAGCGTGGGACTAGCGGGGTCGGCCGGGGAGCTGTTTTTT. The full variable domain, completed using reference TRBV2 and TRBJ2-2, is EPEVTQTPSHQVTQMGQEVILRCVPISNHLYFYWYRQILGQKVEFLVSFYNNEISEKSEIFDDQFSVERPDGSNFTLKIRSTKLEDSAMYFCASVGLAGSAGELFFGEGSRLTVL.

The chain couples TRBV4-1 to TRBJ2-4; D may be TRBD2 (5 bases). Germline CDR1 is MGHRA and CDR2 is YSYEKL. Trimming shortened V by 0 bases and J by 1 base, and 13 bases separated the two germline ends. This CDR3 has 17 residues. The chain's CDR3 is CASSQDSNSGAKNIQYF. DNA of the CDR3: TGCGCCAGCAGCCAAGATTCCAACTCGGGGGCCAAAAACATTCAGTACTTC.

The genes are TRBV7-9 and TRBJ1-4, with D unresolved. CDR3 length: 13 residues. The V gene's germline CDR1 is SEHNR and CDR2 FQNEAQ (reference sequence). V lost 1 base and J lost 11, with 11 bases in between. The CDR3 DNA reads as TGTGCCAGCAGCTTAGGGGCCAGCAGTAAACTGTTTTTT. This codes for CASSLGASSKLFF.

V gene TRBV30 combines with J gene TRBJ1-2, with D possibly being TRBD1 (5 bases). The CDR3 contains 15 residues. Looked up from germline, CDR1 is GTSNPN and CDR2 is SVGIG (reference sequence). V gave up 3 bases and J gave up 3 bases, with 17 bases separating them. The CDR3 DNA sequence: TGTGCCTGGAGGGCGCCCGGCAGGGTGGACTATGGCTACACCTTC. Translated: CAWRAPGRVDYGYTF.

The V gene is TRBV19, the J gene TRBJ2-5; 9 nucleotides align to TRBD1. The CDR3 has 16 amino acids. The V gene end was trimmed by 3 bases and the J gene end by 3 bases; junction bases not matched to a gene: 8. Germline V CDR1 and CDR2: LNHDA, SQIVND (reference sequence). The DNA of the CDR3 is TGTGCCAGTAGTATCAGGGGACAGGGTGGAAAAGAGACCCAGTACTTC. Translating gives CASSIRGQGGKETQYF.

J is TRBJ1-2 and V is TRBV11-2; perhaps TRBD1 as D (5 bases). V lost 3 bases, J lost 8 bases, and 10 bases lay in between. CDR3 length equals 12 residues. CDR1 is SGHAT and CDR2 is FQNNGV in the germline V gene. The CDR3 DNA reads as TGTGCCAGCAGCTTCTCAGGGATCGGCTACACCTTC. Protein product: CASSFSGIGYTF.

The V and J genes are TRBV12-3 or TRBV12-4 and TRBJ1-1; D unclear. Trimming shortened V by 5 bases and J by 2 bases, and 9 bases separated the two germline ends. The CDR3 loop spans 13 amino acids. The CDR3 here is CASSIEQNTEAFF. Here the CDR3 DNA reads TGTGCCAGCAGTATCGAACAAAACACTGAAGCTTTCTTT.